By share, the clone carrying this TCR beta chain counts as medium-sized. These data belong to a study of cytomegalovirus exposure and HLA in healthy donors. The CDR3 has 13 residues. Between the trimmed V and J ends, which lost 6 bases and 6 bases, there was a span of 15 bases. Germline CDR1 is SGHNT and CDR2 is YYREEE (reference sequence). A multiplex PCR was run with 60 Vbeta primers and 13 Jbeta primers. Only in-frame clones appear in the TCRdb table, and some are missing; sequencing was by immunoSEQ multiplex PCR. Of around 150,000 clones listed, 75% to 80% are singletons. This clonotype originated in a male donor in good health and CMV-seronegative. The chain has TRBV5-4 and TRBJ1-1; D gene uncertain. Input material: PBMCs. In DNA form, the CDR3 reads TGTGCCAGCACCCGCCGGGAGAGCGCTGAAGCTTTCTTT. Protein sequence: CASTRRESAEAFF.